This is a list of T cell receptor beta chains from one sample in a study of T-cell reconstitution after alpha-beta-depleted transplantation in children. TCRdb fed the PCR reads into MiXCR, producing one record per CDR3 protein. This table holds approximately 82,000 distinct CDR3 sequences, 15% to 20% found once. Material: PBMCs, mostly from graft donor cells, obtained 360 days after TCRalphabeta/CD19-depleted stem cell transplant. The receptors were sampled from a male patient between 2 and 15 years old who had a stem cell transplant for acute lymphoblastic leukemia, so the T cells may come from the graft donor. CDR3s include the opening cysteine and the closing phenylalanine or tryptophan. The D gene is left open where the match is weak. Some rows mark clone size as missing; the rest say once, few, many or name a class of expanded clone.

V gene	D gene	J gene	clone size	CDR3 protein	CDR3 DNA
TRBV19	TRBD1	TRBJ2-3	few	CASSIWGQGTDTQYF	TGTGCCAGTAGTATTTGGGGACAGGGCACAGATACGCAGTATTTT
TRBV4-2	TRBD1	TRBJ2-7	.	CASSRQGTYEQYF	TGTGCCAGCAGCCGACAGGGTACTTACGAGCAGTACTTC
TRBV5-1	.	TRBJ2-7	.	CASRTGPRWKEQYF	TGCGCCAGCAGGACGGGACCCCGATGGAAAGAGCAGTACTTC
TRBV20-1	.	TRBJ2-3	few	CSASHTDTQYF	TGCAGTGCTAGTCACACAGATACGCAGTATTTT
TRBV5-1	.	TRBJ2-5	.	CASSLTLTGRETQYF	TGCGCCAGCAGCTTGACTCTTACAGGGAGAGAGACCCAGTACTTC
TRBV18	TRBD1	TRBJ2-2	.	CASSPLGTGAGELFF	TGTGCCAGCTCACCACTCGGGACAGGGGCCGGGGAGCTGTTTTTT
TRBV5-1	TRBD2	TRBJ2-1	few	CASSGPGTRPNEQFF	TGCGCCAGCAGCGGTCCCGGGACTAGGCCTAATGAGCAGTTCTTC
TRBV20-1	TRBD2	TRBJ2-1	many	CSASPQTGTSGRAGEQFF	TGCAGTGCTAGTCCACAAACTGGGACTAGCGGGAGGGCCGGGGAGCAGTTCTTC
TRBV27	TRBD1	TRBJ1-1	few	CASSSRTGNTEAFF	TGTGCCAGCAGTTCCAGGACAGGGAACACTGAAGCTTTCTTT
TRBV6-1	TRBD1	TRBJ2-7	.	CASRPTGGIYEQYF	TGTGCCAGCAGACCGACAGGGGGCATCTACGAGCAGTACTTC
TRBV5-1	.	TRBJ2-3	few	CASSLVDTQYF	TGCGCCAGCAGCTTGGTGGATACGCAGTATTTT
TRBV20-1	TRBD1	TRBJ2-1	few	CSASGTGRSSYNEQFF	TGCAGTGCTAGTGGGACAGGGCGAAGCTCCTACAATGAGCAGTTCTTC
TRBV12-3/TRBV12-4	TRBD1	TRBJ2-3	.	CASSFMGQGTDTQYF	TGTGCCAGCAGTTTTATGGGACAGGGCACAGATACGCAGTATTTT
TRBV7-6	TRBD2	TRBJ2-1	many	CASSPLRLAGENEQFF	TGTGCCAGCAGCCCCCTAAGACTAGCGGGAGAGAATGAGCAGTTCTTC
TRBV6-2/TRBV6-3	.	TRBJ2-6	few	CASTLSGRDSLPRPGANVLTF	TGTGCCAGCACCTTAAGCGGGCGGGACAGCCTTCCTCGGCCTGGGGCCAACGTCCTGACTTTC
TRBV7-9	TRBD1	TRBJ1-6	.	CASSLAGTEDETLHF	TGTGCCAGCAGCTTAGCGGGGACAGAAGATGAAACCCTCCACTTT
TRBV11-2	TRBD2	TRBJ2-4	.	CASSPTGLAGVLAKNIQYF	TGTGCCAGCAGCCCGACGGGACTAGCGGGTGTACTAGCCAAAAACATTCAGTACTTC
TRBV4-1	.	TRBJ1-5	few	CASSPRSSNQPQHF	TGCGCCAGCAGCCCTAGATCCAGCAATCAGCCCCAGCATTTT
TRBV7-2	.	TRBJ2-1	many	CASSLDRSYNEQFF	TGTGCCAGCAGCTTGGATAGGTCCTACAATGAGCAGTTCTTC
TRBV5-1	TRBD2	TRBJ2-6	.	CASSLHLAGRSGANVLTF	TGCGCCAGCAGCTTGCACCTAGCGGGCCGGTCTGGGGCCAACGTCCTGACTTTC
TRBV2	.	TRBJ2-2	.	CASSYRVANTGELFF	TGTGCCAGCAGTTACAGGGTCGCGAACACCGGGGAGCTGTTTTTT
TRBV30	.	TRBJ2-1	many	CAWSARLTSSYNEQFF	TGTGCCTGGAGTGCCCGACTAACCAGCTCCTACAATGAGCAGTTCTTC
TRBV2	.	TRBJ2-2	.	CAISLFPSGQGRAGELFF	TGTGCCATCAGTCTTTTCCCCTCCGGGCAGGGGAGAGCCGGGGAGCTGTTTTTT
TRBV5-1	TRBD2	TRBJ2-1	.	CASSLGTSLGYNEQFF	TGCGCCAGCAGCTTGGGGACTAGTTTGGGTTACAATGAGCAGTTCTTC
TRBV4-1	TRBD1	TRBJ1-1	few	CASSQDPGQGRTEAFF	TGCGCCAGCAGCCAAGACCCCGGACAGGGACGGACTGAAGCTTTCTTT
TRBV27	.	TRBJ2-3	.	CASSSPRLAGTQYF	TGTGCCAGCAGTTCCCCCCGACTGGCGGGTACGCAGTATTTT
TRBV12-3/TRBV12-4	.	TRBJ1-6	.	CASSLGHSYNSPLHF	TGTGCCAGCAGTTTGGGTCACTCCTATAATTCACCCCTCCACTTT
TRBV6-5	TRBD2	TRBJ2-1	few	CASSYSLAGAYNEQFF	TGTGCCAGCAGTTACTCTCTAGCGGGGGCCTACAATGAGCAGTTCTTC
TRBV6-2/TRBV6-3	TRBD2	TRBJ2-1	once	CASSYPRTSGRAWNEQFF	TGTGCCAGCAGTTACCCCCGGACTAGCGGGAGGGCCTGGAATGAGCAGTTCTTC
TRBV7-9	.	TRBJ1-2	many	CASSLVFLDGYTF	TGTGCCAGCAGCTTAGTGTTTTTGGATGGCTACACCTTC
TRBV4-1	.	TRBJ2-1	few	CASSRSRHNEQFF	TGCGCCAGCAGCCGTTCGCGCCACAATGAGCAGTTCTTC
TRBV4-1	.	TRBJ2-7	many	CASSQEGNSYEQYF	TGCGCCAGCAGCCAAGAGGGTAACTCCTACGAGCAGTACTTC
TRBV28	.	TRBJ2-1	many	CASNIRGVEQFF	TGTGCCAGCAACATACGCGGGGTTGAGCAGTTCTTC
TRBV12-3/TRBV12-4	.	TRBJ1-2	.	CASTSGADGYTF	TGTGCCAGCACCTCCGGGGCGGATGGCTACACCTTC
TRBV12-3/TRBV12-4	.	TRBJ2-2	few	CASSFARDGTGELFF	TGTGCCAGCAGTTTTGCCAGGGATGGGACCGGGGAGCTGTTTTTT
TRBV2	TRBD2	TRBJ2-2	medium-sized	CASSETSGTFGELFF	TGTGCCAGCAGCGAAACTAGCGGGACCTTCGGGGAGCTGTTTTTT
TRBV5-1	.	TRBJ2-2	.	CASSLVGGVTGELFF	TGCGCCAGCAGCTTAGTAGGCGGGGTCACCGGGGAGCTGTTTTTT
TRBV5-1	TRBD2	TRBJ2-3	.	CASSRHRREGVDTQYF	TGCGCCAGCAGCCGTCACCGGCGGGAGGGAGTAGATACGCAGTATTTT
TRBV11-2	TRBD2	TRBJ2-2	.	CASSPSSGRTFFLNTGELFF	TGTGCCAGCAGCCCGAGCAGCGGGAGAACCTTTTTCCTGAACACCGGGGAGCTGTTTTTT
TRBV24-1	TRBD2	TRBJ2-1	many	CATSDLNGLAGGDEQFF	TGTGCCACCAGTGATTTAAACGGGCTAGCGGGGGGCGATGAGCAGTTCTTC
TRBV16	.	TRBJ2-1	.	CASSQWKYGRMGNNEQFF	TGTGCCAGCAGCCAATGGAAGTACGGGAGAATGGGGAACAATGAGCAGTTCTTC
TRBV7-8	TRBD2	TRBJ2-3	few	CASSFRREGSTDTQYF	TGTGCCAGCAGCTTCCGTCGGGAGGGAAGCACAGATACGCAGTATTTT
TRBV12-3/TRBV12-4	.	TRBJ1-3	.	CASRTSPRASSGNTIYF	TGTGCCAGCAGGACCTCCCCCAGGGCTAGCTCTGGAAACACCATATATTTT
TRBV12-3/TRBV12-4	.	TRBJ2-6	.	CASSDGRGANVLTF	TGTGCCAGCAGTGACGGCAGGGGAGCCAACGTCCTGACTTTC
TRBV27	TRBD1	TRBJ1-5	few	CASSFPLQGDQPQHF	TGTGCCAGCAGTTTCCCCCTGCAGGGGGATCAGCCCCAGCATTTT
TRBV5-1	.	TRBJ2-5	few	CASSSGLIGLQETQYF	TGCGCCAGCAGCTCGGGACTCATTGGCCTACAAGAGACCCAGTACTTC
TRBV7-9	.	TRBJ1-1	many	CASSTRTGNTEAFF	TGTGCCAGCAGCACCCGGACGGGAAACACTGAAGCTTTCTTT
TRBV7-9	.	TRBJ2-7	.	CASTNLQGPSYEQYF	TGTGCCAGCACTAATCTTCAGGGGCCCTCATACGAGCAGTACTTC
TRBV12-3/TRBV12-4	TRBD1	TRBJ2-1	.	CASSSTPGTGDPGPYNEQFF	TGTGCCAGCAGTTCAACCCCCGGGACAGGGGACCCCGGGCCCTACAATGAGCAGTTCTTC
TRBV5-1	TRBD1	TRBJ2-2	.	CASSLAQGAGELFF	TGCGCCAGCAGCTTGGCACAGGGGGCCGGGGAGCTGTTTTTT
TRBV20-1	TRBD2	TRBJ2-3	.	CSAWVPGLAGGLRTDTQYF	TGCAGTGCTTGGGTCCCGGGACTAGCGGGAGGACTCCGCACAGATACGCAGTATTTT
TRBV10-3	.	TRBJ2-7	few	CAISVTDSTYEQYF	TGTGCCATCAGTGTTACAGACAGCACCTACGAGCAGTACTTC